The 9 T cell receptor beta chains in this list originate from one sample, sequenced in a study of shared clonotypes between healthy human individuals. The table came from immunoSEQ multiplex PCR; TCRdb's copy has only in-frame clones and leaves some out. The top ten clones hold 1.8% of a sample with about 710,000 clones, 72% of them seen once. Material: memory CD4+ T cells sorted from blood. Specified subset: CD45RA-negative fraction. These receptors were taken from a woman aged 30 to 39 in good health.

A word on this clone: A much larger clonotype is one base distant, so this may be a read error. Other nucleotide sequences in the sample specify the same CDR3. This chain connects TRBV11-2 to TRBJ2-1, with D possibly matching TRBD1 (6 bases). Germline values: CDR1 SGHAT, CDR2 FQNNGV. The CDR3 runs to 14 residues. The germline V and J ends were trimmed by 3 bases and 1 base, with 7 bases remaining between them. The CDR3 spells CASSLDSSYNEQFF. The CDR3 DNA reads TGTGCCAGCAGCTTGGACAGTTCCTACAATGAGCAGTTCTTC.

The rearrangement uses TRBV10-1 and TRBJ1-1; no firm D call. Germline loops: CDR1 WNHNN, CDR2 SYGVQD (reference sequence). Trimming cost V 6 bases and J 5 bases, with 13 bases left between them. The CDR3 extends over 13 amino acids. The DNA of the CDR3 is TGCGCCAGCAGCGACAACAGAGATACTGAAGCTTTCTTT. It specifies CASSDNRDTEAFF.

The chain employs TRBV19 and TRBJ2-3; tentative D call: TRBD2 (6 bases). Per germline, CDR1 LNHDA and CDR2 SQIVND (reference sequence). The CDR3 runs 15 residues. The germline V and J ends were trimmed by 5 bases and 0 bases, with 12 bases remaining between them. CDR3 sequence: CASSSSEGSTDTQYF. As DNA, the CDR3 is TGTGCCAGTAGTTCGTCGGAGGGCAGCACAGATACGCAGTATTTT.

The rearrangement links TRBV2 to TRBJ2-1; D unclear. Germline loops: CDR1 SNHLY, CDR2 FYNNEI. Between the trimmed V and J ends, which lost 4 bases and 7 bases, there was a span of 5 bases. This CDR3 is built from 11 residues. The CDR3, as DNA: TGTGCCAGCAGTGTAGGGAATGAGCAGTTCTTC. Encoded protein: CASSVGNEQFF.

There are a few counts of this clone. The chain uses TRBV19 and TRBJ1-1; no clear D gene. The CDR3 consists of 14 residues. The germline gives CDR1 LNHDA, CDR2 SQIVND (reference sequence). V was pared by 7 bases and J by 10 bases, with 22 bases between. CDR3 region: CASKLGGPPGVAFF. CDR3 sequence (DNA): TGTGCCAGTAAACTGGGTGGTCCTCCTGGAGTAGCTTTCTTT. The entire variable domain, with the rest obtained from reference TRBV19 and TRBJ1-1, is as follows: DGGITQSPKYLFRKEGQNVTLSCEQNLNHDAMYWYRQDPGQGLRLIYYSQIVNDFQKGDIAEGYSVSREKKESFPLTVTSAQKNPTAFYLCASKLGGPPGVAFFGQGTRLTVV.

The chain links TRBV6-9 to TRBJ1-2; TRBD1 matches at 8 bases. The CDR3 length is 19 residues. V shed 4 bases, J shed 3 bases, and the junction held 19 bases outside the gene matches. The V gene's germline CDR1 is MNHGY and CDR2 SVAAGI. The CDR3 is CASSSRSLLPGQAYYGYTF. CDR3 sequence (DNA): TGTGCCAGCAGTTCCCGTTCTCTCCTACCGGGACAGGCTTACTATGGCTACACCTTC.

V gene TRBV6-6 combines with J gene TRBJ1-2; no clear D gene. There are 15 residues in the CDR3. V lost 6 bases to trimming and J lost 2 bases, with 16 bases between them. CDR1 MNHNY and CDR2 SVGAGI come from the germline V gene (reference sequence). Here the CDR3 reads CASRSGRRKNYGYTF. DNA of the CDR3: TGTGCCAGCAGAAGCGGACGGCGCAAGAACTATGGCTACACCTTC.

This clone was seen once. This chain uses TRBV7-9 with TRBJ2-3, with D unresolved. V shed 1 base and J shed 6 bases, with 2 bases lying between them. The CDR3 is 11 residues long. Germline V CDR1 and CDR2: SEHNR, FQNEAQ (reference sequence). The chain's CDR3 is CASSLDDTQYF. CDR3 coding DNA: TGTGCCAGCAGCTTAGACGATACGCAGTATTTT.

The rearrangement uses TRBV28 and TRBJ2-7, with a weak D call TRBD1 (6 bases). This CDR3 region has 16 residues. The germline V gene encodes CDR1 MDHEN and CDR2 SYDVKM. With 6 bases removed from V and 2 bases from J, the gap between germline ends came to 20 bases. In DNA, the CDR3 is TGTGCCAGCAGGAGAGGGGGTGGCTTTGGCACCTACGAGCAGTACTTC. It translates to CASRRGGGFGTYEQYF.